Described below is a single TCR beta chain sequence and its context. At one end the junction does not follow the germline gene, possibly because of a read error. The sample belongs to a study of human T cells and chemical hapten exposure. Noted time point: patch test 1, 2 weeks after DPC sensitization. Treatment reported: therapeutic diphenylcyclopropenone sensitization with weekly scalp DPC. It was the library that attached unique molecular identifiers to individual cDNA molecules. TCRdb passed the RACE reads through MiXCR, listing each CDR3 protein once. Among some 79,000 distinct CDR3 sequences, about 7.5% were seen once, and the ten largest hold 1.5% to 1.7%. Germline values: CDR1 LGHDT, CDR2 YNNKEL (reference sequence). CDR3 length: 13 residues.

The source is a woman in her twenties or thirties with alopecia areata. Some clones in this sample may be carry-over from other donors' samples. The chain is built from TRBV3-1 and TRBJ1-1; no definite D call. Sequenced material: whole blood, taken in connection with sensitization to the hapten diphenylcyclopropenone (DPC). Here the CDR3 reads CASSQVRHKAYKF. CDR3 nucleotides: TGTGCCAGCAGCCAAGTTCGACACAAGGCGTACAAATTT.